This passage covers 32 T cell receptor beta chains from one sample sequenced in a study of OX40 agonist ivuxolimab in advanced cancers. Using immunoSEQ multiplex PCR, the repertoire was profiled, and TCRdb retains in-frame clones only, with some absent. In the table there are tens of thousands of clones, 85% to 90% of which are singletons. This material consisted of CD4+ or CD8+ T cells sorted from blood, taken in a trial of the OX40 agonist ivuxolimab. The receptor set was obtained from an adult with an advanced solid tumor such as melanoma, head and neck, liver or kidney cancer.

This clone was found once. The V and J genes are TRBV7-9 and TRBJ2-1; 14 nucleotides align to TRBD2. Germline loops: CDR1 SEHNR, CDR2 FQNEAQ (reference sequence). The trim removed 5 bases at V and 2 bases at J, leaving 5 bases unmatched. The CDR3 runs to 17 residues. The CDR3 region is CASSGGTSGRPYNEQFF. The CDR3 DNA sequence: TGTGCCAGCAGCGGAGGGACTAGCGGGAGACCCTACAATGAGCAGTTCTTC. The full variable domain, rest sourced from reference TRBV7-9 and TRBJ2-1, is DTGVSQNPRHKITKRGQNVTFRCDPISEHNRLYWYRQTLGQGPEFLTYFQNEAQLEKSRLLSDRFSAERPKGSFSTLEIQRTEQGDSAMYLCASSGGTSGRPYNEQFFGPGTRLTVL.

CDR3 bases: TGTGCCAGCAGGACTAGCGAGGAGACCCAGTACTTC. This sequence encodes CASRTSEETQYF. This rearrangement joins TRBV28 to TRBJ2-5; 8 positions agree with TRBD2. V was pared by 6 bases and J by 5 bases, with 2 bases of the junction left unmatched. The CDR3 covers 12 residues. Germline loops: CDR1 MDHEN, CDR2 SYDVKM.

This sequence joins TRBV7-9 and TRBJ1-1; TRBD1 agrees at 7 bases. Germline V gene sequence: CDR1 SEHNR, CDR2 FQNEAQ (reference sequence). Losses at the gene ends were 5 bases for V and 5 bases for J; bases not matched to a gene: 14. The CDR3 has 16 residues. The CDR3 nucleotides are TGTGCCAGCAGCGCCCAAGTACAGGGGATAAGAACTGAAGCTTTCTTT. Encoded protein: CASSAQVQGIRTEAFF.

This clone is deemed medium-sized. CDR3 nucleotides: TGTGCCAGCAGCTGGACAGGAGACTCCTACGAGCAGTACTTC. Protein sequence: CASSWTGDSYEQYF. The V and J genes are TRBV5-4 and TRBJ2-7; 7 nucleotides agree with TRBD1. Germline values: CDR1 SGHNT, CDR2 YYREEE (reference sequence). CDR3 length equals 14 residues. With V trimmed by 3 bases and J by 0 bases, 3 bases remained unmatched.

This rearrangement joins TRBV7-4 to TRBJ2-5, with TRBD1 matching 7 bases. The CDR3 sequence is 14 residues long. V shed 4 bases and J 4 bases; nucleotides not matched to a gene: 6. Germline V gives CDR1 SGHVT, CDR2 SQSDAQ. CDR3 residues: CASSYVGQIETQYF. The CDR3 DNA sequence: TGTGCCAGCAGCTACGTGGGACAGATAGAGACCCAGTACTTC.

This sequence joins TRBV7-2 and TRBJ2-1, with D tentatively TRBD1 (5 bases). V gave up 4 bases and J gave up 7 bases, with 14 bases separating them. Germline V lookup: CDR1 SGHTA, CDR2 FQGNSA. The CDR3 totals 14 residues. CDR3 region: CASSWGLLGNEQFF. CDR3 nucleotide sequence: TGTGCCAGCAGCTGGGGCCTCCTGGGGAATGAGCAGTTCTTC.

The V gene is TRBV30, the J gene TRBJ2-1, with TRBD1 identical over 7 bases. Germline assignment: CDR1 GTSNPN and CDR2 SVGIG (reference sequence). V was clipped by 2 bases and J by 5 bases; unmatched bases: 9. This CDR3 has 15 amino acids. CDR3 region: CAWSITGVVHNEQFF. DNA for the CDR3: TGTGCCTGGAGTATCACAGGGGTTGTTCACAATGAGCAGTTCTTC.

The CDR3 sequence: CASSLGSGTDTGELFF. Here the CDR3 DNA reads TGTGCCAGCAGCTTAGGGTCAGGAACGGACACCGGGGAGCTGTTTTTT. J is TRBJ2-2 and V is TRBV7-9; D ambiguous. The CDR3 is 16 residues long. Trimming took off 1 base at V and 3 bases at J, with 12 bases between the two ends. Germline V gene lookup returns CDR1 SEHNR and CDR2 FQNEAQ (reference sequence).

The chain links TRBV5-1 to TRBJ1-1; D is perhaps TRBD1 (6 bases). There are 15 residues in the CDR3. The V and J ends lost 0 bases and 5 bases respectively, with 14 bases between them. The germline V gene encodes CDR1 SGHRS and CDR2 YFSETQ. DNA for the CDR3: TGCGCCAGCAGCTTGGGACAGGTCCCGGGAACTGAAGCTTTCTTT. This gives the protein CASSLGQVPGTEAFF.

This chain connects TRBV7-3 to TRBJ2-3; D gene unclear. V shed 5 bases and J shed 0 bases, with 15 bases lying between them. CDR1 SGHTA and CDR2 FQGTGA come from the germline V gene. The CDR3 runs 16 residues. CDR3: CASSEKSGPSTDTQYF. The CDR3 DNA is TGTGCCAGCAGCGAAAAATCCGGGCCCAGCACAGATACGCAGTATTTT. The full variable domain, in which reference TRBV7-3 and TRBJ2-3 provide the parts outside the CDR3, is GAGVSQTPSNKVTEKGKYVELRCDPISGHTALYWYRQSLGQGPEFLIYFQGTGAADDSGLPNDRFFAVRPEGSVSTLKIQRTERGDSAVYLCASSEKSGPSTDTQYFGPGTRLTVL.

This chain connects TRBV7-9 to TRBJ2-3; the D gene could be TRBD1 or TRBD2 (5 bases each). Looked up from germline, CDR1 is SEHNR and CDR2 is FQNEAQ (reference sequence). This CDR3 region has 16 residues. Between the trimmed V and J ends, which lost 2 bases and 2 bases, there was a span of 14 bases. This CDR3 is CASSLLPGPYTDTQYF. The DNA of the CDR3 is TGTGCCAGCAGCTTACTACCGGGGCCTTACACAGATACGCAGTATTTT.

The CDR3 nucleotides read TGTGCCAGCAGCTACGGACTAGCGGGTCGTGGGGATACGCAGTATTTT. This translates into CASSYGLAGRGDTQYF. V usage is TRBV5-4 and J usage is TRBJ2-3; 11 bases are shared with TRBD2. The ends lost 3 bases at V and 6 bases at J; junction bases unmatched: 9. CDR1 and CDR2 from the germline V gene are SGHNT and YYREEE (reference sequence). CDR3 length: 16 amino acids.

The chain is built from TRBV6-6 and TRBJ1-3; no clear D. The germline V gene encodes CDR1 MNHNY and CDR2 SVGAGI (reference sequence). V was shortened by 2 bases and J by 4 bases, with 6 bases between the two germline ends. The CDR3 consists of 13 residues. CDR3 coding DNA: TGTGCCAGCAGTTACATACGGGGAAACACCATATATTTT. Residues: CASSYIRGNTIYF.

The V and J genes are TRBV7-3 and TRBJ2-1; 7 bases fit TRBD2. CDR1 is SGHTA and CDR2 is FQGTGA in the germline V gene. The CDR3 spans 15 residues. The V gene end was trimmed by 3 bases and the J gene end by 7 bases; junction bases not matched to a gene: 9. DNA for the CDR3: TGTGCCAGCAGCTTCCTCGGACTAGATACTAATGAGCAGTTCTTC. Its protein is CASSFLGLDTNEQFF. The full variable domain, rest sourced from reference TRBV7-3 and TRBJ2-1, is GAGVSQTPSNKVTEKGKYVELRCDPISGHTALYWYRQSLGQGPEFLIYFQGTGAADDSGLPNDRFFAVRPEGSVSTLKIQRTERGDSAVYLCASSFLGLDTNEQFFGPGTRLTVL.

This clone was seen a few times. V and J are TRBV5-1 and TRBJ1-5; possibly TRBD1 for D (6 bases). Germline V gene data show CDR1 as SGHRS and CDR2 as YFSETQ. Between the trimmed V and J ends, which lost 0 bases and 1 base, there was a span of 14 bases. The length of the CDR3 is 17 residues. The CDR3 DNA follows: TGCGCCAGCAGCTTGGCCGGGGGGGCCGGGAGCAATCAGCCCCAGCATTTT. Protein product: CASSLAGGAGSNQPQHF.

The chain couples TRBV5-1 to TRBJ2-5; possibly TRBD2 for D (6 bases). Between the trimmed V and J ends, which lost 3 bases and 4 bases, there was a span of 13 bases. The CDR3 loop spans 14 amino acids. The germline gives CDR1 SGHRS, CDR2 YFSETQ. CDR3 DNA: TGCGCCAGCAGCTGGATTGGGGGAGGAGAGACCCAGTACTTC. Its translation: CASSWIGGGETQYF.

Turning to this clone: Other DNA sequences in this specimen translate into the identical CDR3. V usage is TRBV7-6 and J usage is TRBJ2-3, with a weak D call TRBD2 (6 bases). Trimming took off 5 bases at V and 2 bases at J, with 17 bases between the two ends. The CDR3 loop spans 16 amino acids. Germline CDR1 reads SGHVS; CDR2 reads FNYEAQ. The CDR3 sequence: CASSPTRRENTDTQYF. Written as DNA, the CDR3 is TGTGCCAGCAGCCCAACACGACGGGAGAACACAGATACGCAGTATTTT.

The count of this clone is one. CDR3 nucleotide sequence: TGTGCCAGCAGTGAGGGAGGGAGCGGCTACACCTTC. It yields the protein CASSEGGSGYTF. The chain combines TRBV25-1 with TRBJ1-2; D call uncertain. The germline gives CDR1 MGHDK, CDR2 SYGVNS. V dropped 3 bases and J dropped 8 bases, with 10 bases sitting between them. This CDR3 has 12 amino acids.

V usage is TRBV5-1 and J usage is TRBJ1-1; D call uncertain. CDR3 length: 16 residues. CDR1 is SGHRS and CDR2 is YFSETQ in the germline V gene. V lost 0 bases and J lost 1, with 13 bases in between. This CDR3 is CASSLGAWQENTEAFF. The CDR3 DNA reads TGCGCCAGCAGCTTGGGCGCCTGGCAGGAGAACACTGAAGCTTTCTTT. The complete variable domain, with remaining parts taken from reference TRBV5-1 and TRBJ1-1, reads KAGVTQTPRYLIKTRGQQVTLSCSPISGHRSVSWYQQTPGQGLQFLFEYFSETQRNKGNFPGRFSGRQFSNSRSEMNVSTLELGDSALYLCASSLGAWQENTEAFFGQGTRLTVV.

V and J are TRBV28 and TRBJ1-2, with 7 positions matching TRBD1. This CDR3 region has 15 residues. In germline, CDR1 is MDHEN, CDR2 SYDVKM. The junction had 8 bases not matched to a gene; V was cut back by 5 bases and J by 2 bases. CDR3 protein: CASSRPGGANYGYTF. CDR3 nucleotide sequence: TGTGCCAGCAGTCGCCCAGGGGGGGCCAACTATGGCTACACCTTC.

The V gene is TRBV5-1, the J gene TRBJ2-1; TRBD2 matches at 9 bases. The V segment lost 0 bases and the J segment 6 bases; nucleotides outside the gene matches: 7. CDR3 length: 16 residues. The germline V gene encodes CDR1 SGHRS and CDR2 YFSETQ. The CDR3 DNA reads as TGCGCCAGCAGCTTGGGCCCTAGCGGGACCATCAATGAGCAGTTCTTC. It specifies CASSLGPSGTINEQFF.

The V gene is TRBV11-3, the J gene TRBJ2-3; no clear D gene. Trimming took off 5 bases at V and 4 bases at J, with 10 bases between the two ends. The CDR3 totals 13 residues. Germline CDR1 SGHNT, CDR2 YENEEA. The CDR3 spells CASSPGIPDTQYF. As DNA, the CDR3 is TGTGCCAGCAGCCCCGGTATCCCAGATACGCAGTATTTT.

Notes on this clone: Other DNA sequences from this sample encode an identical CDR3 as well. The chain couples TRBV6-1 to TRBJ2-5; D tentatively fits TRBD1 or TRBD2 (5 bases each). Germline V lookup: CDR1 MNHNS, CDR2 SASEGT. V gave up 0 bases and J gave up 2 bases, with 10 bases separating them. There are 15 residues in the CDR3. For the CDR3, the DNA is TGTGCCAGCAGTGAAGCGGGGACCGCACAAGAGACCCAGTACTTC. Translation gives CASSEAGTAQETQYF.

In nucleotides, the CDR3 is TGTGCCAGCAGCTTAGAGACAGCTAACACCATATATTTT. Its translation: CASSLETANTIYF. J is TRBJ1-3 and V is TRBV7-2; tentative D call: TRBD1 (5 bases). CDR1 SGHTA and CDR2 FQGNSA come from the germline V gene. V lost 1 base and J lost 7, with 8 bases in between. The CDR3 runs to 13 residues.

The sample holds one count of this clone. The chain is built from TRBV6-5 and TRBJ2-7; 7 positions agree with TRBD1. V shed 5 bases, J shed 5 bases, and the junction held 12 bases outside the gene matches. The CDR3 totals 15 residues. Per the germline V gene, CDR1 is MNHEY and CDR2 is SVGAGI. The CDR3 DNA reads as TGTGCCAGCAGTCCAACTCTGACAGGGTCTAACGAGCAGTACTTC. Amino acid sequence: CASSPTLTGSNEQYF.

The chain uses TRBV30 and TRBJ1-2, with TRBD1 identical over 9 bases. V gave up 1 base and J gave up 2 bases; unmatched junction bases: 11. The CDR3 contains 17 residues. CDR1 is GTSNPN and CDR2 is SVGIG in the germline V gene (reference sequence). Written as DNA, the CDR3 is TGTGCCTGGAGTGAAGGACAGGGGAACGGAGGGAACTATGGCTACACCTTC. It translates to CAWSEGQGNGGNYGYTF.

The V call is TRBV5-1, the J call TRBJ2-5, with D hard to call. The CDR3 runs to 15 residues. Germline lookup yields CDR1 SGHRS and CDR2 YFSETQ. Trimming cost V 0 bases and J 2 bases, with 11 bases left between them. For the CDR3, the DNA is TGCGCCAGCAGCTTGGCTCTCGTGAATCAAGAGACCCAGTACTTC. Encoded protein: CASSLALVNQETQYF.

The chain couples TRBV30 to TRBJ1-4; 8 nucleotides line up with TRBD1. Trimming at V came to 2 bases and at J to 7 bases, leaving 9 bases not matched to a gene. The CDR3 is 15 amino acids. Germline lookup yields CDR1 GTSNPN and CDR2 SVGIG (reference sequence). Here the CDR3 reads CAWSPSRTGLEKLFF. The DNA for the CDR3 is TGTGCCTGGAGTCCTTCCCGGACAGGGCTTGAAAAACTGTTTTTT.

This rearrangement joins TRBV5-1 to TRBJ1-4; 10 bases map to TRBD1. CDR1 and CDR2 (germline): SGHRS, YFSETQ. The CDR3 sequence is 17 residues long. V dropped 4 bases and J dropped 6; count of bases not matched to a gene: 12. DNA of the CDR3: TGCGCCAGCAGCCTAGGACAGGGGGTCCGAGTGGATGAAAAACTGTTTTTT. Protein sequence: CASSLGQGVRVDEKLFF.

This chain joins TRBV10-3 and TRBJ2-7; D remains ambiguous. CDR1 is ENHRY, CDR2 SYGVKD, per germline. The V end lost 10 bases, the J end lost 6 bases, and 22 bases lay between the germline ends. The CDR3 totals 14 residues. The CDR3 region has the DNA TGTGCCACCCACCGGGCCCAAGAAGGTGGCGAGCAGTACTTC. Translating it yields CATHRAQEGGEQYF.

Regarding this clone: An end of the junction does not agree with germline; a read error may underlie this. The rearrangement links TRBV7-7 to TRBJ2-5, with TRBD2 matching 8 bases. The CDR3 extends over 15 amino acids. CDR1 is SSHAT and CDR2 is FNYEAQ in the germline V gene (reference sequence). The CDR3 loop is CASSPGLAGKETQYF. CDR3 nucleotides: TGTGCTAGCAGCCCCGGACTAGCTGGAAAAGAGACCCAGTACTTC.

This clone was seen just once. The chain joins TRBV28 to TRBJ2-1; 9 positions match TRBD1. The trim removed 3 bases at V and 6 bases at J, leaving 6 bases unmatched. Germline V gene sequence: CDR1 MDHEN, CDR2 SYDVKM. The CDR3 has 15 residues. CDR3 DNA sequence: TGTGCCAGCAGTTTTTTTGGGACAGGGATCAATGAGCAGTTCTTC. Its protein is CASSFFGTGINEQFF.